The subject of this entry is one T cell receptor beta chain. The germline V gene has CDR1 SGHNT and CDR2 YYREEE (reference sequence). Trimming stripped 1 base from V and 8 bases from J, with 7 bases between. The CDR3 is 12 residues long. Stated time point: sample taken at primary tumor resection. TCRs were sequenced from unsorted whole RNA of tumor, nontumor lung or PBMC. The source of the sample is a study of spatial heterogeneity in lung cancer. Individual TCR cDNA molecules each bore their own unique molecular identifier. One entry per CDR3 protein, called by TCRdb with MiXCR from the 5' RACE reads. Of about 1,900 distinct CDR3 sequences listed, 24% are singletons.

Sample: normal lung tissue next to the tumor, taken at surgery. The chain links TRBV5-4 to TRBJ1-3; D gene unclear. This TCR came from a male donor with early-stage non-small cell lung cancer. CDR3 amino acids: CASSLFSDTIYF. CDR3 nucleotides: TGTGCCAGCAGCTTGTTTTCGGACACCATATATTTT.